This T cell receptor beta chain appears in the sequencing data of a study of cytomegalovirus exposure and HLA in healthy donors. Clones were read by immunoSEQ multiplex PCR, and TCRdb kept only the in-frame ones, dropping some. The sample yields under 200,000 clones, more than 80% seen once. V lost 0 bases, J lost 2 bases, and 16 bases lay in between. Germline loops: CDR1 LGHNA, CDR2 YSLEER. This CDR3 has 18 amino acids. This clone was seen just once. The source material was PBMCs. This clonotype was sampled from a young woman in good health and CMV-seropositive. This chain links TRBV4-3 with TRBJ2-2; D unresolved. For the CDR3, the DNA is TGCGCCAGCAGCCAAGATTCCCCCCTTGCACTAAACACCGGGGAGCTGTTTTTT. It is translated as CASSQDSPLALNTGELFF.